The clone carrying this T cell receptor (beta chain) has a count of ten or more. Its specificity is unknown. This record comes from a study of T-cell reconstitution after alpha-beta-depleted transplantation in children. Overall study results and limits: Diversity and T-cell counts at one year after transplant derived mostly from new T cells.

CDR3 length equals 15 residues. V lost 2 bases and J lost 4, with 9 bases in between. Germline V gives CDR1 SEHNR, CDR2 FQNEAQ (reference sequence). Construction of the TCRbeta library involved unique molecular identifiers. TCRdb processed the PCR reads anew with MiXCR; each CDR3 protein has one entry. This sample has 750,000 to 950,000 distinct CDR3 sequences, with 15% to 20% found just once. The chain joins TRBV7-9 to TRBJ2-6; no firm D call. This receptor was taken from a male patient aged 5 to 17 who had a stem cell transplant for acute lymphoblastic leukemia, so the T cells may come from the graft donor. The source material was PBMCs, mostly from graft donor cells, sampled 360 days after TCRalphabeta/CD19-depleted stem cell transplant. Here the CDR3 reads CASSLTRSGANVLTF. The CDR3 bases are TGTGCCAGCAGCTTAACGAGGTCCGGGGCCAACGTCCTGACTTTC. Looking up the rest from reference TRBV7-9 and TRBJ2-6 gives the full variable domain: DTGVSQNPRHKITKRGQNVTFRCDPISEHNRLYWYRQTLGQGPEFLTYFQNEAQLEKSRLLSDRFSAERPKGSFSTLEIQRTEQGDSAMYLCASSLTRSGANVLTFGAGSRLTVL.